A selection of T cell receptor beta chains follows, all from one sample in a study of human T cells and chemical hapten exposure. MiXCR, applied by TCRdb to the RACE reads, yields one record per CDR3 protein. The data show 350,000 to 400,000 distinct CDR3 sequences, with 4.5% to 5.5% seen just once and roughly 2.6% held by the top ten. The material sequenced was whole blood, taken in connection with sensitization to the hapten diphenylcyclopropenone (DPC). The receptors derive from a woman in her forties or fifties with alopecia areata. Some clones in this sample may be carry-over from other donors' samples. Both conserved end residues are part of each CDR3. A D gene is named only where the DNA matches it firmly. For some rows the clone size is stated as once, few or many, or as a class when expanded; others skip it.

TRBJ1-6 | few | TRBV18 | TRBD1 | TGTGCCAGCTCACCATTTAAGGACAGGTTGCTGGGTAGTAATTCACCCCTCCACTTT | CASSPFKDRLLGSNSPLHF
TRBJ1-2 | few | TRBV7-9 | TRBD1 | TGTGCCAGTACCTCTACGGGACAGGGGGCTTTTGGCTACACCTTC | CASTSTGQGAFGYTF
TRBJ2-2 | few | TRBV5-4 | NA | TGTGCCAGCAGCCGGGACACCTTGGGCACCGGGGAGCTGTTTTTT | CASSRDTLGTGELFF
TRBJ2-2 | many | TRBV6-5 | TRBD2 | TGTGCCAGCAGTTACTCCCATTTCGGGACTAGCGGGAGGAAGGGTTACACCGGGGAGCTGTTTTTT | CASSYSHFGTSGRKGYTGELFF
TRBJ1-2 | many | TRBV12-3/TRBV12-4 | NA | TGTGCCAGCAGTTTAAGTGGTAACTATGGCTACACCTTC | CASSLSGNYGYTF
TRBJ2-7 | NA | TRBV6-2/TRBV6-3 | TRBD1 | TGTGCCAGCAGTGCAGGGACAGGGCGAGCCTACGAGCAGTACTTC | CASSAGTGRAYEQYF
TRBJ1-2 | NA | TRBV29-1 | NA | TGCAGCGTTGGGGGTCTGAGCTATGGCTACACCTTC | CSVGGLSYGYTF
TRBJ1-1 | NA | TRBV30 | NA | TGTGCCTGGAGCATTAAGGGGGGCACTGAAGCAGCTTTCTTT | CAWSIKGGTEAAFF
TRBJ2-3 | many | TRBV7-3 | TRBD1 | TGTGCCAGCAGCATGACAGGGGATGGAGATACGCAGTATTTT | CASSMTGDGDTQYF
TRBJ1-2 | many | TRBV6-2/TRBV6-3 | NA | TGTGCCAGCAGTACGGACGGCTTCTATGGCTACACCTTC | CASSTDGFYGYTF
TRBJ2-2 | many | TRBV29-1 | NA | TGCAGCGTTGATGGCAGGCCTACGAACACCGGGGAGCTGTTTTTT | CSVDGRPTNTGELFF
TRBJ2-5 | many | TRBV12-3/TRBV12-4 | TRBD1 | TGTGCCAGCAGTTTGGAGACAGGGGGCGGAGAGACCCAGTACTTC | CASSLETGGGETQYF
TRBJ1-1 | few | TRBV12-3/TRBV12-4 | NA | TGTGCCAGCAGTTTATTTGGGCCAGCGAACACTGAAGCTTTCTTT | CASSLFGPANTEAFF
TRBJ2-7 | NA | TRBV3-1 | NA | TGTGCCAGCAGCCGGCGGCAGTCCTCCTACGAGCAGTACTTC | CASSRRQSSYEQYF
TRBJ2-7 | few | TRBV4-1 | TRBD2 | TGCGCCAGCAACCGTCTAGCGGGGGCCAACGAGCAGTACTTC | CASNRLAGANEQYF
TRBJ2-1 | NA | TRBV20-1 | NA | TGCACCCGAGGTAGCGACATCTACAATGAGCAGTTCTTC | CTRGSDIYNEQFF
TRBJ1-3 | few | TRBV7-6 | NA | TGTGCCAGCAGCTTAGGGTCCGGGCCTGGAAACACCATATATTTT | CASSLGSGPGNTIYF
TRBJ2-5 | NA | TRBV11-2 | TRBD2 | TGTGCCAGCAGCTCCCGAGTAGCGGGAGTTGAGACCCAGTACTTC | CASSSRVAGVETQYF
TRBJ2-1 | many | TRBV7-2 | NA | TGTGCCAGCAGCCCCTACGAGGCGGGCGGATTCTTC | CASSPYEAGGFF
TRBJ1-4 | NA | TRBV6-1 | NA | TGTGCCAGCACCACGCAACGTGGGGACCTCAATGAAAAACTGTTTTTT | CASTTQRGDLNEKLFF
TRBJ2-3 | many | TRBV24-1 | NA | TGTGCCACCAGGGAAGTCCGCACAGATACGCAGTATTTT | CATREVRTDTQYF
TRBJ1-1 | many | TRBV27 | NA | TGTGCCAGCAGTTTCCCCGGGGGCCCAGCTTTCTTT | CASSFPGGPAFF
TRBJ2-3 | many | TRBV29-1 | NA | TGCAGCGTTGAAGATCAGGGTACGCAGTATTTT | CSVEDQGTQYF
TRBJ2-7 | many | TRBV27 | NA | TGTGCCAGCAGTGGCCGTAGTGGGTCCTACGAGCAGTACTTC | CASSGRSGSYEQYF
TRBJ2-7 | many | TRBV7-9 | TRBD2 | TGTGCCAGCAGCCCGGGACTAGTTTTCTACGAGCAGTACTTC | CASSPGLVFYEQYF
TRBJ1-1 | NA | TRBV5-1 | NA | TGCGCCAGCAGCCGGGGAGGGGAGAGGGCGACTGAAGCTTTCTTT | CASSRGGERATEAFF
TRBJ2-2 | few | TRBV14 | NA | TGTGCCAGCAGCCCGCAGACTGGGACCGGGGAGCTGTTTTTT | CASSPQTGTGELFF
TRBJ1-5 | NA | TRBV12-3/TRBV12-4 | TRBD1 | TGTGCCAGCAGTTGGGACAGAGCCGGTCAGCCCCAGCATTTT | CASSWDRAGQPQHF
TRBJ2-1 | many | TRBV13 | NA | TGTGCCAGCAGCTTAGTTAGGACGAAGAACAATGAGCAGTTCTTC | CASSLVRTKNNEQFF
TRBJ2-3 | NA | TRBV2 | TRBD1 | TGTGCCAGCAGACCAGTCCCGGGACAGGGCGATACGCAGTATTTT | CASRPVPGQGDTQYF
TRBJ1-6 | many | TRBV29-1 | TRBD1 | TGCAGCGTCGGACAGGGGAATAATTCACCCCTCCACTTT | CSVGQGNNSPLHF
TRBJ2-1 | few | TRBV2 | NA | TGTGCCAGCAGTGAAACTATTGAGCAGTTCTTC | CASSETIEQFF
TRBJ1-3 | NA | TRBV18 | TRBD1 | TGTGCCAGCTCACCCCGACAGGGGGTATTTGGAAACTCCATATATTTT | CASSPRQGVFGNSIYF
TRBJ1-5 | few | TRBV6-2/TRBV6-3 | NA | TGTGCCAGCAGTTCCCCGCCTCAGCCCCAGCATTTT | CASSSPPQPQHF